These 32 T cell receptor beta chains were all obtained from the same sample, sequenced in a study of T-cell reconstitution after alpha-beta-depleted transplantation in children. The TCRbeta library incorporated unique molecular identifiers. TCRdb ran MiXCR on the PCR reads and lists one entry per CDR3 protein. The table includes about 610,000 distinct CDR3 sequences, 10% detected once. Specimen: PBMCs from the stem cell graft donor, collected from the stem cell graft. These receptors were taken from a human donor who donated a stem cell graft to a child with acute myeloid leukemia.

This clonotype has a handful of counts. The V and J genes are TRBV2 and TRBJ2-7; D might be TRBD1 (6 bases). Germline CDR1 is SNHLY and CDR2 is FYNNEI. The CDR3 is 13 amino acids. The CDR3 nucleotides are TGTGTCCGGCAGGGGACCCTCTCCTACGAGCAGTACTTC. Protein: CVRQGTLSYEQYF.

The rearrangement links TRBV12-3 or TRBV12-4 to TRBJ2-5; D perhaps matches TRBD2 (7 bases). There are 14 residues in the CDR3. Trimming removed 6 bases at V and 4 bases at J, with 15 bases between. CDR3 residues: CASSSGGQSETQYF. The CDR3 coding sequence is TGTGCCAGCAGCTCGGGAGGACAGTCAGAGACCCAGTACTTC.

The chain has TRBV7-2 and TRBJ1-1, with TRBD1 identical over 7 bases. Trimming cost V 2 bases and J 6 bases; bases outside gene matches: 6. From germline, CDR1 is SGHTA and CDR2 FQGNSA. The CDR3 is 14 amino acids. The CDR3: CASSLNLQGAEAFF. CDR3 sequence (DNA): TGTGCCAGCAGCTTAAACCTTCAGGGGGCTGAAGCTTTCTTT. Full variable domain (missing parts from reference TRBV7-2 and TRBJ1-1): GAGVSQSPSNKVTEKGKDVELRCDPISGHTALYWYRQSLGQGLEFLIYFQGNSAPDKSGLPSDRFSAERTGGSVSTLTIQRTQQEDSAVYLCASSLNLQGAEAFFGQGTRLTVV.

The chain employs TRBV10-3 and TRBJ1-2, with TRBD1 as a possible D gene (6 bases). The CDR3 totals 14 residues. V was pared by 3 bases and J by 2 bases, with 10 bases between. CDR1 and CDR2 from the germline V gene are ENHRY and SYGVKD. CDR3 residues: CAISDPGTNYGYTF. In DNA, the CDR3 is TGTGCCATCAGTGATCCCGGGACAAACTATGGCTACACCTTC.

In its sample, this clonotype was seen a few times. V and J are TRBV20-1 and TRBJ1-6; D may be TRBD1 (5 bases). V was cut by 3 bases and J by 7 bases, with 10 bases left in between. Per the germline V gene, CDR1 is DFQATT and CDR2 is SNEGSKA (reference sequence). This CDR3 has 13 amino acids. In nucleotides, the CDR3 is TGCAGTGCTAGTACGGGGCTAAATTCACCCCTCCACTTT. It encodes CSASTGLNSPLHF.

This CDR3 reads CASSFTGNQPQHF. The CDR3 DNA follows: TGTGCCAGCAGTTTTACAGGCAATCAGCCCCAGCATTTT. The J gene is TRBJ1-5, the V gene TRBV27, with D unresolved. The CDR3 covers 13 residues. Germline V gene lookup returns CDR1 MNHEY and CDR2 SMNVEV (reference sequence). V was clipped by 3 bases and J by 2 bases, with 5 bases between them.

This clonotype has at least ten counts. The chain is built from TRBV20-1 and TRBJ2-6; D is possibly TRBD1 (5 bases). Germline CDR1 reads DFQATT; CDR2 reads SNEGSKA (reference sequence). There are 13 residues in the CDR3. V lost 4 bases and J lost 4, with 8 bases in between. The CDR3 DNA sequence: TGCAGTGCTAATCGACAGGGGGCCAACGTCCTGACTTTC. It is translated as CSANRQGANVLTF.

The genes are TRBV20-1 and TRBJ2-7; 12 nucleotides line up with TRBD2. CDR1 and CDR2 (germline): DFQATT, SNEGSKA (reference sequence). The CDR3 is made up of 16 amino acids. Trimming cost V 3 bases and J 7 bases; bases outside gene matches: 13. The CDR3 nucleotides are TGCAGTGCTAGTGGGCTAGCGGGAGGGCCGGGGGGTGAGCAGTACTTC. This encodes CSASGLAGGPGGEQYF.

This clonotype came up many times. The gene calls are TRBV29-1 and TRBJ1-1; the D gene is possibly TRBD1 (5 bases). Germline-derived CDR1 and CDR2 are SQVTM and ANQGSEA. V lost 7 bases and J lost 10, with 19 bases in between. This CDR3 has 12 amino acids. The CDR3 sequence is CSGDEADGGAFF. CDR3 bases: TGCAGCGGAGACGAAGCCGACGGGGGAGCTTTCTTT.

This clonotype was found a few times. The chain joins TRBV20-1 to TRBJ2-7; no reliable D call. The germline CDR1 and CDR2 sequences are DFQATT and SNEGSKA (reference sequence). This CDR3 is 12 amino acids long. V gave up 6 bases and J gave up 1 base, with 10 bases separating them. The CDR3 bases are TGCAGTGCAAAGGGCAGATCCTACGAGCAGTACTTC. It encodes CSAKGRSYEQYF.

This clonotype was counted ten times or more. The chain has TRBV4-2 and TRBJ2-1; 13 nucleotides line up with TRBD2. Germline V gives CDR1 LGHNA, CDR2 YNFKEQ. With V trimmed by 4 bases and J by 7 bases, 10 bases remained unmatched. The CDR3 loop spans 17 amino acids. This CDR3 is CASSRGLLAGGENEQFF. For the CDR3, the DNA is TGTGCCAGCAGCCGCGGCCTACTAGCGGGAGGGGAAAATGAGCAGTTCTTC.

This clonotype came up many times. The chain carries TRBV20-1 and TRBJ2-1; D is unclear. The CDR3 has 15 residues. Trimming left V 0 bases short and J 10 bases short, with 19 bases between. Germline CDR1 DFQATT, CDR2 SNEGSKA (reference sequence). CDR3 nucleotides: TGCAGTGCTAGAGATCTATTGGGCCCGCAGGAAGAGCAGTTCTTC. It codes for CSARDLLGPQEEQFF.

This clonotype was recorded at least ten times. The chain combines TRBV11-2 with TRBJ2-2; 7 bases match TRBD2. CDR1 is SGHAT, CDR2 FQNNGV, per germline. The CDR3 covers 18 residues. Trimming at V came to 0 bases and at J to 1 base, leaving 8 bases not matched to a gene. The CDR3 region is CASSLEPQRGRNTGELFF. The DNA for the CDR3 is TGTGCCAGCAGCTTAGAACCCCAGCGGGGACGGAACACCGGGGAGCTGTTTTTT.

The sample holds a few counts of this clonotype. The rearrangement joins TRBV20-1 to TRBJ2-1; 11 bases are shared with TRBD2. CDR1 is DFQATT and CDR2 is SNEGSKA in the germline V gene (reference sequence). This CDR3 has 16 residues. J lost 10 bases, V lost 2 bases, and 13 bases had no gene match. CDR3 protein: CSARRPGTSGHMEQFF. The DNA for the CDR3 is TGCAGTGCTAGAAGGCCCGGGACTAGCGGTCACATGGAGCAGTTCTTC.

The chain couples TRBV18 to TRBJ2-6; TRBD1 might be the D (6 bases). Looked up from germline, CDR1 is KGHSH and CDR2 is LQKENI. V lost 4 bases, J lost 2 bases, and 9 bases lay in between. The CDR3 extends over 15 amino acids. The CDR3 DNA reads as TGTGCCAGCTCACAGCAGGGGCCTGGGGCCAACGTCCTGACTTTC. This codes for CASSQQGPGANVLTF. The full variable domain, in which reference TRBV18 and TRBJ2-6 provide the parts outside the CDR3, is NAGVMQNPRHLVRRRGQEARLRCSPMKGHSHVYWYRQLPEEGLKFMVYLQKENIIDESGMPKERFSAEFPKEGPSILRIQQVVRGDSAAYFCASSQQGPGANVLTFGAGSRLTVL.

This clonotype was observed a handful of times. The V gene is TRBV5-1, the J gene TRBJ2-1; perhaps TRBD2 as D (5 bases). The CDR3 contains 15 residues. Germline V gene data show CDR1 as SGHRS and CDR2 as YFSETQ. Between the trimmed V and J ends, which lost 7 bases and 1 base, there was a span of 15 bases. CDR3 sequence: CASRAGNGSYNEQFF. DNA of the CDR3: TGCGCCAGCCGGGCCGGGAACGGGTCCTACAATGAGCAGTTCTTC.

V is TRBV7-6 and J is TRBJ2-3, with 7 bases identical to TRBD2. Trimming removed 11 bases from V and 3 bases from J; junction bases left unmatched: 11. The length of the CDR3 is 14 residues. Germline V CDR1 and CDR2: SGHVS, FNYEAQ. The CDR3 here is CALTVLRETDTQYF. CDR3 DNA sequence: TGTGCCCTTACGGTATTGCGGGAGACAGATACGCAGTATTTT.

This clonotype was detected many times. This chain uses TRBV20-1 with TRBJ2-1, with TRBD2 identical over 13 bases. Germline V gives CDR1 DFQATT, CDR2 SNEGSKA (reference sequence). Trimming took 6 bases from V and 12 from J; bases not matched to a gene: 5. This CDR3 has 12 amino acids. CDR3 sequence (DNA): TGCAGTGCCCCTAGACTAGCGGGAGGGCAGTTCTTC. The encoded protein is CSAPRLAGGQFF.

This clonotype was seen a few times. The gene calls are TRBV14 and TRBJ2-5; 9 positions agree with TRBD2. Germline V lookup: CDR1 SGHDN, CDR2 FVKESK. Trimming took 4 bases from V and 2 from J; bases not matched to a gene: 5. The CDR3 has 15 amino acids. The CDR3 DNA sequence: TGTGCCAGCAGCCCCGTAGCGGGAGTGCAAGAGACCCAGTACTTC. It is translated as CASSPVAGVQETQYF. Using reference TRBV14 and TRBJ2-5 for the parts outside the CDR3, the full variable domain is EAGVTQFPSHSVIEKGQTVTLRCDPISGHDNLYWYRRVMGKEIKFLLHFVKESKQDESGMPNNRFLAERTGGTYSTLKVQPAELEDSGVYFCASSPVAGVQETQYFGPGTRLLVL.

About this clonotype itself: A much more abundant neighbour one base away suggests this may be a read error. J is TRBJ2-4 and V is TRBV29-1, with TRBD2 matching 13 bases. The CDR3 sequence is 16 residues long. V was clipped by 3 bases and J by 4 bases; unmatched bases: 6. CDR1 and CDR2 from the germline V gene are SQVTM and ANQGSEA. DNA of the CDR3: TGCAGCGTTGACATGGGACTAGCGGGAACTAAAAACATTCAGTACTTC. It is translated as CSVDMGLAGTKNIQYF. The variable domain in full, with the rest retrieved from reference TRBV29-1 and TRBJ2-4, is SAVISQKPSRDICQRGTSLTIQCQVDSQVTMMFWYRQQPGQSLTLIATANQGSEATYESGFVIDKFPISRPNLTFSTLTVSNMSPEDSSIYLCSVDMGLAGTKNIQYFGAGTRLSVL.

In this sample, this clonotype turned up many times. The chain links TRBV27 to TRBJ2-7; TRBD2 matches 9 bases. Germline-derived CDR1 and CDR2 are MNHEY and SMNVEV (reference sequence). Trimming took 2 bases from V and 1 from J; bases not matched to a gene: 6. The CDR3 contains 16 residues. CDR3 DNA: TGTGCCAGCAGTTTAGGTCGCCTAGCGGGGTCCTACGAGCAGTACTTC. Amino acids: CASSLGRLAGSYEQYF.

This clonotype was picked up a small number of times. The genes are TRBV25-1 and TRBJ2-7; 7 bases match TRBD2. The junction had 12 bases not matched to a gene; V was cut back by 4 bases and J by 3 bases. Per the germline V gene, CDR1 is MGHDK and CDR2 is SYGVNS. The CDR3 length is 16 residues. CDR3 region: CASSGIGASGYYEQYF. CDR3 DNA: TGTGCCAGCAGTGGAATCGGTGCTAGCGGTTACTACGAGCAGTACTTC.

This chain links TRBV29-1 with TRBJ2-5, with a weak D call TRBD1 (8 bases). Germline-derived CDR1 and CDR2 are SQVTM and ANQGSEA. With 7 bases removed from V and 4 bases from J, the gap between germline ends came to 19 bases. The CDR3 has 14 residues. CDR3 DNA: TGCAGCGCAGCGAGGACAGGGAGGGGAGAGACCCAGTACTTC. This translates into CSAARTGRGETQYF.

This clonotype was counted a few times. The chain recombines TRBV28 with TRBJ2-1, with 8 nucleotides matching TRBD2. CDR1 and CDR2 from the germline V gene are MDHEN and SYDVKM. This CDR3 region has 17 residues. V was pared by 1 base and J by 4 bases, with 9 bases of the junction left unmatched. Here the CDR3 reads CASSLYRVASGYNEQFF. As DNA, the CDR3 is TGTGCCAGCAGTTTATACAGGGTGGCTAGCGGGTACAATGAGCAGTTCTTC.

This clonotype was picked up many times. The genes are TRBV29-1 and TRBJ2-3; 9 bases align to TRBD2. The CDR3 is 15 amino acids. With V trimmed by 4 bases and J by 4 bases, 9 bases remained unmatched. Looked up from germline, CDR1 is SQVTM and CDR2 is ANQGSEA. The CDR3 here is CSVASSGTRSDTQYF. Written as DNA, the CDR3 is TGCAGCGTTGCCTCTAGCGGGACGAGGTCAGATACGCAGTATTTT.

The V gene is TRBV20-1, the J gene TRBJ2-2; 7 bases fit TRBD1. Per the germline V gene, CDR1 is DFQATT and CDR2 is SNEGSKA (reference sequence). This CDR3 spans 15 amino acids. The V and J ends lost 2 bases and 2 bases, in that order; junction bases with no gene match: 5. CDR3 nucleotides: TGCAGTGCTAGACGCCGGGACAGTAACACCGGGGAGCTGTTTTTT. Its protein product is CSARRRDSNTGELFF.

Ten or more counts support this clonotype. This chain's CDR3 is CASRGLAGVGTQYF. In nucleotides, the CDR3 is TGTGCCAGCAGAGGACTAGCGGGAGTGGGTACGCAGTATTTT. The V and J genes are TRBV6-2 or TRBV6-3 and TRBJ2-3, with 13 bases matching TRBD2. The CDR3 totals 14 residues. The V and J ends lost 6 bases and 8 bases, in that order; junction bases with no gene match: 5. CDR1 MNHEY and CDR2 SVGEGT come from the germline V gene.

The table lists this clonotype with many counts. The chain has TRBV29-1 and TRBJ2-7; D possibly corresponds to TRBD2 (5 bases). Trimming pared 0 bases from V and 3 bases from J, leaving 21 bases between. This CDR3 spans 17 amino acids. Germline-derived CDR1 and CDR2 are SQVTM and ANQGSEA. CDR3 region: CSVEDKSSGLPNYEQYF. In DNA, the CDR3 is TGCAGCGTTGAAGATAAGTCCTCCGGACTCCCGAACTACGAGCAGTACTTC.

The V and J genes are TRBV3-1 and TRBJ2-7; D could derive from TRBD1 or TRBD2 (5 bases each). Germline V CDR1 and CDR2: LGHDT, YNNKEL (reference sequence). The germline V and J ends were trimmed by 5 bases and 5 bases, with 16 bases remaining between them. CDR3 length equals 14 residues. The CDR3 DNA is TGTGCCAGCAGCATTTGGGGGAGCGGCAACGAGCAGTACTTC. It translates to CASSIWGSGNEQYF.

This clonotype occurred a few times. CDR3 region: CASSLDGTAAEKLFF. The CDR3 DNA follows: TGCGCCAGCAGCTTGGATGGGACAGCGGCGGAAAAACTGTTTTTT. The chain is built from TRBV5-1 and TRBJ1-4; 7 bases match TRBD1. Losses at the gene ends were 0 bases for V and 8 bases for J; bases not matched to a gene: 7. The germline gives CDR1 SGHRS, CDR2 YFSETQ. The CDR3 is 15 residues long.

V usage is TRBV3-1 and J usage is TRBJ2-2; D ambiguous. Trimming took 5 bases from V and 4 from J, leaving 8 bases between them. Germline values: CDR1 LGHDT, CDR2 YNNKEL (reference sequence). The CDR3 sequence is 13 residues long. The CDR3 spells CASSSVGTGELFF. CDR3 DNA: TGTGCCAGCAGCTCTGTGGGCACCGGGGAGCTGTTTTTT.

The chain recombines TRBV20-1 with TRBJ2-5; TRBD2 is a possible D gene (5 bases). The CDR3 spans 16 residues. V dropped 3 bases and J dropped 2 bases, with 19 bases sitting between them. Germline V gives CDR1 DFQATT, CDR2 SNEGSKA (reference sequence). The CDR3 protein is CSASRRQTRTQETQYF. The CDR3 bases are TGCAGTGCTAGCCGCCGTCAGACCCGGACTCAAGAGACCCAGTACTTC.